This T cell receptor (beta chain) comes out of a study of T-cell reconstitution after alpha-beta-depleted transplantation in children. Whole-study results and caveats: After transplant, at about two months, alpha-beta T cells were reportedly derived from several hundred expanded graft clones. T-cell counts and diversity at one year following transplant were attributed mainly to newly produced T cells. Day-60 TCRbeta diversity that was high in some patients was derived from surviving recipient T cells and thymic progenitors.

This clonotype is a singleton in its sample. The antigen is undetermined. Library preparation (for TCRbeta) was performed with unique molecular identifiers. Each CDR3 protein gets one entry after TCRdb re-called the PCR reads with MiXCR. The sample comprises hundreds of thousands of distinct CDR3 sequences, about a sixth of which are singletons, and around two fifths rests with the top ten. J gave up 2 bases and V 6 bases, and 11 bases lay outside the gene matches. The CDR3 covers 16 residues. The clonotype was recovered from a male patient aged 2-15 years who had a stem cell transplant for acute lymphoblastic leukemia, so the T cells may come from the graft donor. The V gene is TRBV12-3 or TRBV12-4, the J gene TRBJ2-5, with 8 bases aligning to TRBD2. Sequenced material: PBMCs, mostly from graft donor cells, taken 360 days after TCRalphabeta/CD19-depleted stem cell transplant. Here the CDR3 reads CASSPRISSGQETQYF. The CDR3 nucleotides read TGTGCCAGCAGCCCCCGAATCTCTAGCGGGCAAGAGACCCAGTACTTC.